The clone carrying this TCR beta chain was detected many times. TCRdb used MiXCR to reprocess the 5' RACE reads, holding one entry per CDR3 protein. Seen here are 95,000 to 130,000 distinct CDR3 sequences, 10% to 15% observed once, and the top ten hold approximately 15%. The sample originates from a study of spatial heterogeneity in lung cancer. Overall study: The donor group consisted of 72 patients who had untreated, early-stage non-small cell lung cancer.

CDR3 length: 14 amino acids. Time point given: blood at routine non-recurrence follow-up after resection. In each case, whole RNA from tumor, nontumor lung or frozen PBMC was sequenced unsorted. The J gene is TRBJ2-3, the V gene TRBV21-1; TRBD1 is the table's D call and was not checked against the DNA. TRBV21-1 is a documented pseudogene. The sequence came from a male donor with early-stage non-small cell lung cancer. This material consisted of PBMCs, taken at follow-up. The CDR3 region is CARGPGQSTDTQYF. The DNA of the CDR3 is TGTGCCAGGGGACCGGGACAGAGCACAGATACGCAGTATTTT.